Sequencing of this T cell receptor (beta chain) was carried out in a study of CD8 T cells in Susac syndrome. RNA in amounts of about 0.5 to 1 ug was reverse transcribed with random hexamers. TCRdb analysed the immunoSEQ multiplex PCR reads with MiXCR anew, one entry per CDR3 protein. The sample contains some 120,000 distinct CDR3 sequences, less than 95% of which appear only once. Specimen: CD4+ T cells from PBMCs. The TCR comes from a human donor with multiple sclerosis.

The CDR3 loop reads CASSHTKGWSEKLFF. CDR3 in DNA: TGCGCCAGCAGCCATACAAAGGGGTGGAGTGAAAAACTGTTTTTT. J is TRBJ1-4 and V is TRBV5-1, with D maybe TRBD1 (5 bases). The CDR3 has 15 residues. Germline CDR1 is SGHRS and CDR2 is YFSETQ. V gave up 4 bases and J gave up 7 bases, with 17 bases separating them.